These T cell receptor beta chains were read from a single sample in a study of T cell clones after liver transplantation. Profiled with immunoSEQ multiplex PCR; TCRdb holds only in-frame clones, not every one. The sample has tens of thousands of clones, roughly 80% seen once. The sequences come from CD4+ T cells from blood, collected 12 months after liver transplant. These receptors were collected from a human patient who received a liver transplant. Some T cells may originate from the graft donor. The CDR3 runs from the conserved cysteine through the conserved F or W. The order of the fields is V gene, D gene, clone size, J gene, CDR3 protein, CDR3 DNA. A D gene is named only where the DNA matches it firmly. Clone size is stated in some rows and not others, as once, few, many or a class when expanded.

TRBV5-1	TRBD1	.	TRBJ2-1	CASSYSTGHNEQFF	TGCGCCAGCAGCTACTCGACAGGGCACAATGAGCAGTTCTTC
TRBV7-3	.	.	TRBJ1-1	CASSLDLNTEAFF	TGTGCCAGCAGTTTGGACCTGAACACTGAAGCTTTCTTT
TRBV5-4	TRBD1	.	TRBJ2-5	CASSQGAEETQYF	TGTGCCAGCAGCCAGGGGGCGGAGGAGACCCAGTACTTC
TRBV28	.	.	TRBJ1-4	CASSKGLEKLFF	TGTGCCAGCAGCAAGGGGCTTGAAAAACTGTTTTTT
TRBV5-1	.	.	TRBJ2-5	CASSLALTLVETQYF	TGCGCCAGCAGCTTGGCCCTAACTTTAGTCGAGACCCAGTACTTC
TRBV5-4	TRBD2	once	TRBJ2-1	CASSLGGSPELNEQFF	TGTGCCAGCTCCTTGGGAGGGAGCCCTGAACTAAATGAGCAGTTCTTC
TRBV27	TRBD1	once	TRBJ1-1	CASSPGQGAGTEAFF	TGTGCCAGCAGTCCTGGACAGGGGGCCGGCACTGAAGCTTTCTTT
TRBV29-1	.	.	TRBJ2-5	CSVKRTDQETQYF	TGCAGCGTTAAACGGACGGATCAAGAGACCCAGTACTTC
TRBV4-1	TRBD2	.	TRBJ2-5	CASSQVFQGSGRAETQYF	TGCGCCAGCAGCCAAGTCTTCCAAGGGAGCGGGAGGGCGGAGACCCAGTACTTC
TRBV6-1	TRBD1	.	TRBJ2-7	CASSDGGQGIVYEQYF	TGTGCCAGCAGTGATGGGGGACAGGGGATCGTCTACGAGCAGTACTTC
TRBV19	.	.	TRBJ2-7	CATRRGISYEQYF	TGTGCCACCCGCAGGGGTATTTCCTACGAGCAGTACTTC
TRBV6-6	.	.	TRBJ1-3	CATRSTSRNTIYF	TGTGCCACCCGGAGTACAAGCAGAAACACCATATATTTT
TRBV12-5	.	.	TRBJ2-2	CASGRGGWNTGELFF	TGTGCTAGTGGAAGAGGGGGATGGAACACCGGGGAGCTGTTTTTT
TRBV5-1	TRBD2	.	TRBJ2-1	CASSLSLREGLSYNEQFF	TGCGCCAGCAGCTTGTCGTTGCGGGAGGGCCTCTCCTACAATGAGCAGTTCTTC
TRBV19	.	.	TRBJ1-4	CASSLRLGLNEKLFF	TGTGCCAGTAGTCTCAGACTTGGGCTAAATGAAAAACTGTTTTTT
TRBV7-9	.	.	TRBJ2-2	CASSLITGNTGELFF	TGTGCCAGCAGCTTAATAACGGGGAACACCGGGGAGCTGTTTTTT
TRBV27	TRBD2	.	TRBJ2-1	CASSLRYSGRANNEQFF	TGTGCCAGCAGTTTAAGGTACAGCGGGAGGGCCAATAATGAGCAGTTCTTC
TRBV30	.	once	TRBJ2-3	CAWSRARTDTQYF	TGTGCCTGGAGTCGTGCACGCACAGATACGCAGTATTTT
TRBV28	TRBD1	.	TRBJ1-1	CASSFGTGGRDTEAFF	TGTGCCAGCAGTTTTGGGACAGGGGGCCGGGACACTGAAGCTTTCTTT
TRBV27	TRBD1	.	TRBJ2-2	CATRQGAGGELFF	TGTGCCACCCGACAGGGGGCGGGCGGGGAGCTGTTTTTT
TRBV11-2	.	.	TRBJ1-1	CASVRAGMNTEAFF	TGTGCCAGCGTCCGGGCAGGGATGAACACTGAAGCTTTCTTT
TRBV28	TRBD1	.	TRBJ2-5	CASSLEGQGLPAQYF	TGTGCCAGCAGTTTGGAGGGACAGGGGCTTCCGGCCCAGTACTTC
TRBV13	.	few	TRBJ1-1	CASSIPSRNTEAFF	TGTGCCAGCAGCATCCCTTCCAGGAACACTGAAGCTTTCTTT
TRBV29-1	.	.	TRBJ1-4	CSVEGAGVGEKLFF	TGCAGCGTTGAAGGGGCGGGGGTTGGTGAAAAACTGTTTTTT
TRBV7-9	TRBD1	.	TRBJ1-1	CASSLFRWDRPNTEAFF	TGTGCCAGCAGCTTATTTCGATGGGACAGACCGAACACTGAAGCTTTCTTT
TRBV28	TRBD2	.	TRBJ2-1	CASSLRYSGSLSNEQFF	TGTGCCAGCAGTTTACGGTATAGCGGGAGTCTCTCCAATGAGCAGTTCTTC
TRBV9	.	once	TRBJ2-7	CASSVDTGAPSYEQYF	TGTGCCAGCAGCGTGGACACCGGAGCCCCCTCCTACGAGCAGTACTTC
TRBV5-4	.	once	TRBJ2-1	CASSSREKWNEQFF	TGTGCCAGCAGCTCGCGTGAAAAGTGGAATGAGCAGTTCTTC
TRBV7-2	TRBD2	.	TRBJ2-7	CASRIRLAGLYEQYF	TGTGCCAGCAGGATCCGACTAGCGGGGCTCTACGAGCAGTACTTC
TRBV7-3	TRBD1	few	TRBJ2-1	CASSLRDRGSYNEQFF	TGTGCCAGCAGCCTCCGGGACAGGGGCTCCTACAATGAGCAGTTCTTC
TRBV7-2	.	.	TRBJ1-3	CASSRTPGPSGNTIYF	TGTGCCAGCAGCCGAACACCGGGGCCCTCTGGAAACACCATATATTTT
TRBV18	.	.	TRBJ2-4	CASSPPGKNIQYF	TGTGCCAGCTCACCTCCGGGCAAAAACATTCAGTACTTC
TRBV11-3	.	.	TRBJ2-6	CASSLGTGANVLTF	TGTGCCAGCAGCTTGGGGACCGGGGCCAACGTCCTGACTTTC
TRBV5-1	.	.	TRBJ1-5	CASSFLPNQPQHF	TGCGCCAGCAGCTTCCTGCCCAATCAGCCCCAGCATTTT
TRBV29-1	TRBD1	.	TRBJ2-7	CSAGTGRGYEQYF	TGCAGCGCTGGGACAGGTCGTGGGTACGAGCAGTACTTC
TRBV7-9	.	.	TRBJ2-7	CASSLEGEAYEQYF	TGTGCCAGCAGCTTAGAGGGGGAAGCCTACGAGCAGTACTTC
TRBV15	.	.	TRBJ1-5	CATSRVRGNQPQHF	TGTGCCACCAGCAGAGTGAGGGGGAATCAGCCCCAGCATTTT
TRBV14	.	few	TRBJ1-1	CASSYPGMNTEAFF	TGTGCCAGCAGCTATCCGGGGATGAACACTGAAGCTTTCTTT
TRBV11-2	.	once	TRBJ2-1	CASSPLRSRSYNEQFF	TGTGCCAGCAGCCCCCTAAGAAGTAGGTCCTACAATGAGCAGTTCTTC
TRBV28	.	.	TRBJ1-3	CASSPDSKGNTIYF	TGTGCCAGCAGTCCGGACAGCAAGGGAAACACCATATATTTT
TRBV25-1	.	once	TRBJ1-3	CASSEPYSGNTIYF	TGTGCCAGCAGTGAACCGTATTCTGGAAACACCATATATTTT
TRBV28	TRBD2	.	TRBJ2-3	CASSLAGVTDTQYF	TGTGCCAGCAGTTTAGCGGGAGTCACAGATACGCAGTATTTT
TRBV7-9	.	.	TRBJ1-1	CASNRQVGEAFF	TGTGCCAGCAACCGCCAGGTCGGTGAAGCTTTCTTT
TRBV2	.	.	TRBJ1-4	CASSVQQEKLFF	TGTGCCAGCAGTGTACAGCAAGAAAAACTGTTTTTT
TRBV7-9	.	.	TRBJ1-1	CASDRRAEAFF	TGTGCCAGTGACAGGAGGGCTGAAGCTTTCTTT
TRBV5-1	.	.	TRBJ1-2	CASSLEGDRFNYGYTF	TGCGCCAGCAGCTTGGAGGGGGATCGGTTTAACTATGGCTACACCTTC
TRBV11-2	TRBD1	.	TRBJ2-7	CASSADRVPTYEQYF	TGTGCCAGCAGCGCAGACAGGGTCCCGACCTACGAGCAGTACTTC
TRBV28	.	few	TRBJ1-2	CASSSGVRDYGYTF	TGTGCCAGCAGTTCAGGGGTCCGCGACTATGGCTACACCTTC
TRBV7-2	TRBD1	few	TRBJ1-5	CASSLADRQPQHF	TGTGCCAGCAGCTTAGCGGACAGGCAGCCCCAGCATTTT
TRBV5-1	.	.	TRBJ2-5	CASSLGGLQETQYF	TGCGCCAGCAGCTTGGGGGGACTGCAAGAGACCCAGTACTTC